This entry describes one T cell receptor (beta chain). Its target is unknown. Since all of the isolated RNA was reverse transcribed, expressed TCRB transcripts were what got sequenced. TCRdb keeps only in-frame clones here, not all; method: immunoSEQ multiplex PCR. This table has 300,000 to 350,000 clones, under 8.5% appearing once. The source of the sample is a study of beta chain features in type 1 diabetes. Study as a whole: Examination spanned over 85,000,000 sorted cells from all samples.

Study findings and constraints: In type 1 diabetes patients, VDJ junctions had fewer insertions; deletions at these junctions were more frequent. It was among patients, rather than healthy donors, that naive, central memory and Treg TCRB repertoires appeared more similar.

This CDR3 region has 17 residues. Germline V gives CDR1 MNHEY, CDR2 SMNVEV (reference sequence). Losses at the gene ends were 0 bases for V and 3 bases for J; bases not matched to a gene: 6. The receptor was isolated from a woman aged 18-30 years in good health. Sequenced: central memory CD4+ T cells from blood. The chain uses TRBV27 and TRBJ2-7, with 12 bases aligning to TRBD2. The CDR3 is CASSLSSGTSGYYEQYF. As DNA, the CDR3 is TGTGCCAGCAGTTTATCGTCCGGGACTAGCGGGTACTACGAGCAGTACTTC.